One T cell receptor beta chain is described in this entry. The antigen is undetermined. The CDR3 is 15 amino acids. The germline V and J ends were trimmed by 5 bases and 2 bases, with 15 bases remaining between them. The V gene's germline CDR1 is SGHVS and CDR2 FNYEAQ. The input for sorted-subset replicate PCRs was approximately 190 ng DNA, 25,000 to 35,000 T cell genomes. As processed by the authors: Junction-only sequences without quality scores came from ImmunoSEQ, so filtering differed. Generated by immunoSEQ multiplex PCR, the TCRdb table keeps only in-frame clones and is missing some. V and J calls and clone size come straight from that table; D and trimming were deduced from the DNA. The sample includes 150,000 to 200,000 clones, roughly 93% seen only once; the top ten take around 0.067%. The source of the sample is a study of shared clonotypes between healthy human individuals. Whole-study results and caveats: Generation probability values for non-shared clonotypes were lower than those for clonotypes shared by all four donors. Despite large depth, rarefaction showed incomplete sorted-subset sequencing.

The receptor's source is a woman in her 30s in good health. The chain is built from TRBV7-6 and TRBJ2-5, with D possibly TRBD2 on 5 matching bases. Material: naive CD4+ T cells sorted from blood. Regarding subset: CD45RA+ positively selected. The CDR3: CASSVGDRVQETQYF. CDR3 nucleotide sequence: TGTGCCAGCAGCGTGGGAGATCGGGTACAAGAGACCCAGTACTTC.